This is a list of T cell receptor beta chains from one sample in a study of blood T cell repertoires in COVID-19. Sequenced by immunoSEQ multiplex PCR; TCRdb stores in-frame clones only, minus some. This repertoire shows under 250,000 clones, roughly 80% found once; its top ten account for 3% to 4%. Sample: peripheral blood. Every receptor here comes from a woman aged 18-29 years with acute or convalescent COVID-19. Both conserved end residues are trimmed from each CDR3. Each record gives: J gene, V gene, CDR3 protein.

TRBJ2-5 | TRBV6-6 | ASSDSRGETQY
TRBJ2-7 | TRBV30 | AWGIAGEKYEQY
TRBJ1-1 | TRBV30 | AWSVVGQGHTEAF
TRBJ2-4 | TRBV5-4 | ASSRPTSGSAWKNIQY
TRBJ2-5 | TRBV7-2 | ASSSSGRGETQY
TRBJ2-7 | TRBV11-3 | ASSLDPDSTEQY
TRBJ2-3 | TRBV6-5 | ASSRQEWGDTQY
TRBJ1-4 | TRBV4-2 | ASSQDREANEKLF
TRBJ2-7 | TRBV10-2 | ASSELRQIYEQY
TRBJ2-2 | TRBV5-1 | ASSYGLTTGELF
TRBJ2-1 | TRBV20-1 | SAPQGNEQF
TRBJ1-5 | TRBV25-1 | ASSWGSGNQPQH
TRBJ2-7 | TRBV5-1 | ASSPDWDYLYEQY
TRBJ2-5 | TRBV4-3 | ASSRDQGETQY
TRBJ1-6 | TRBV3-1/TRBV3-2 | ASSQVPGKPLH
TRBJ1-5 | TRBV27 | ASSSVGQQDSNQPQH
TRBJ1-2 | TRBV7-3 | ASSLTGTDYGYT
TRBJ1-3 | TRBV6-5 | ASSSSVFSGNTIY
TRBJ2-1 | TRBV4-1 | ASSQGTSGTGYNEQF
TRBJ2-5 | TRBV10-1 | ASSVAGTAGETQY
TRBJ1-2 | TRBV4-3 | ASSQELRNLNYGYT
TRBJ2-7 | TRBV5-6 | ASSWSLRSYEQY
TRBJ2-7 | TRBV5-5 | ASSFMASYEQY
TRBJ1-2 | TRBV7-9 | ASSLKQGYGYT
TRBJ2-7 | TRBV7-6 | ASSTRLADSSYEQY
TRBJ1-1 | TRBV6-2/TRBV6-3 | ASSYSSRPAF
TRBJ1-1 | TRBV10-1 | ASSDEKNTEAF
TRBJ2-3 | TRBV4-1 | ASSQGAREVRTDTQY